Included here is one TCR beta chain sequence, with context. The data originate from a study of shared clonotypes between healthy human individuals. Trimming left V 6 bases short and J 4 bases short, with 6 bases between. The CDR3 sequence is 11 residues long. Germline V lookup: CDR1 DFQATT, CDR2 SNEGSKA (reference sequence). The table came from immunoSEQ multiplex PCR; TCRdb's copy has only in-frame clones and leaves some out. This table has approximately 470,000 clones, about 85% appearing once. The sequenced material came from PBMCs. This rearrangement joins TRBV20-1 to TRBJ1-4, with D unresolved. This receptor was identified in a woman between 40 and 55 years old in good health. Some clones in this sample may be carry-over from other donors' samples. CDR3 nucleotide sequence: TGCAGTGCCCCAAATAATGAAAAACTGTTTTTT. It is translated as CSAPNNEKLFF.